Below are 6 T cell receptor beta chains sequenced from a single sample in a study of shared clonotypes between healthy human individuals. Terminally differentiated effector memory CD45RA+ cells were excluded from the naive CD8 cells, which were CD45RO-negative and positively selected for CCR7. TCRdb keeps only in-frame clones here, not all; method: immunoSEQ multiplex PCR. The table includes 1.5 million to 2.5 million clones, about 95% detected once. Sequencing was carried out using naive CD8+ T cells sorted from blood. All receptors derive from a man between 18 and 35 years old in good health.

In its sample, this clone was seen once. The V gene is TRBV6-1, the J gene TRBJ2-1; TRBD2 agrees at 7 bases. This CDR3 comprises 16 residues. With 4 bases clipped from V and 0 bases from J, the junction kept 6 bases outside the gene matches. Germline V gene sequence: CDR1 MNHNS, CDR2 SASEGT. The DNA for the CDR3 is TGTGCCAGCAGTGGGCCCGGGGAGGGCTCCTACAATGAGCAGTTCTTC. Translating it yields CASSGPGEGSYNEQFF.

The rearrangement uses TRBV27 and TRBJ1-6; D might be TRBD1 (6 bases). CDR1 is MNHEY and CDR2 is SMNVEV in the germline V gene (reference sequence). The CDR3 extends over 17 amino acids. Trimming left V 4 bases short and J 4 bases short, with 17 bases between. As DNA, the CDR3 is TGTGCCAGCAGTTCCGTCGGATGGGGGCTTTATAATTCACCCCTCCACTTT. The encoded protein is CASSSVGWGLYNSPLHF.

This clone has only one observation. The V gene is TRBV7-3, the J gene TRBJ2-5, with 13 positions matching TRBD2. The CDR3 extends over 15 amino acids. The germline V gene encodes CDR1 SGHTA and CDR2 FQGTGA. V lost 5 bases to trimming and J lost 2 bases; unmatched junction nucleotides: 2. This CDR3 is CASSPGLAGQETQYF. CDR3 sequence (DNA): TGTGCCAGCAGCCCGGGACTAGCGGGACAAGAGACCCAGTACTTC.

CDR3 bases: TGTGCCAGCAGCTTGGGACCCGGGGGAAAACTGTTTTTT. The encoded protein is CASSLGPGGKLFF. V usage is TRBV5-6 and J usage is TRBJ1-4, with D possibly TRBD1 on 5 matching bases. This CDR3 has 13 amino acids. The germline V gene has CDR1 SGHDT and CDR2 YYEEEE. V was trimmed by 0 bases and J by 10 bases, leaving 10 bases between them.

The chain employs TRBV7-9 and TRBJ2-3, with 8 bases fitting TRBD2. Germline CDR1 reads SEHNR; CDR2 reads FQNEAQ (reference sequence). The CDR3 runs 14 residues. V trimming: 3 bases; J trimming: 4 bases; junction bases outside the gene matches: 3. The CDR3 here is CASSFTGGSDTQYF. CDR3 sequence (DNA): TGTGCCAGCAGCTTTACGGGGGGGTCAGATACGCAGTATTTT.

The chain combines TRBV11-2 with TRBJ2-2; D unclear. Deletions cut 2 bases from V and 6 bases from J, with 1 base between. Germline CDR1 is SGHAT and CDR2 is FQNNGV. The CDR3 is 11 residues long. The CDR3 DNA sequence: TGTGCCAGCAGCTTACCCGGGGAGCTGTTTTTT. Translation: CASSLPGELFF.